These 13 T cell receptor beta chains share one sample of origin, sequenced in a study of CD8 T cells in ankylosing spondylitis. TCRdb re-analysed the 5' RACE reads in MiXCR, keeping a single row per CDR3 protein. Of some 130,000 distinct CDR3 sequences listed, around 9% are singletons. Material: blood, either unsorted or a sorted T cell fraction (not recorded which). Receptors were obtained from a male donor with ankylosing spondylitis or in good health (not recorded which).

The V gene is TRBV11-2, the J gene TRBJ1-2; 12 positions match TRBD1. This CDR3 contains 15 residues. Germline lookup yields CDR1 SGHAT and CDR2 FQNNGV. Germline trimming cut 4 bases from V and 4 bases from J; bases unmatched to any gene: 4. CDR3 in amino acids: CASSSPGQGAYGYTF. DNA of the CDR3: TGTGCCAGCAGCTCCCCGGGACAGGGGGCCTATGGCTACACCTTC.

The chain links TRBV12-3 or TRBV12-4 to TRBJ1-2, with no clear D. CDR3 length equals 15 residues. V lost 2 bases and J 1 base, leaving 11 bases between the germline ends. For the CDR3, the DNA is TGTGCCAGCAGTTTAAGCAGCGAAGTTAACTATGGCTACACCTTC. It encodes CASSLSSEVNYGYTF.

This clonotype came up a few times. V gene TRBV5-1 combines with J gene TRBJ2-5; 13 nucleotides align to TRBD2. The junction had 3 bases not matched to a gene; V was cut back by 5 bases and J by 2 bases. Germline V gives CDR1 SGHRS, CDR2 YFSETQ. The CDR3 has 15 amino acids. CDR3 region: CASSPGLAGQETQYF. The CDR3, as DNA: TGCGCCAGCAGTCCGGGACTAGCGGGACAAGAGACCCAGTACTTC.

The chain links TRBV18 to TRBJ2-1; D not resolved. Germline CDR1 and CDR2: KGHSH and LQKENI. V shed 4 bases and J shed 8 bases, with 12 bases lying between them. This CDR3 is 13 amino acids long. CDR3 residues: CASSLRVGYEQFF. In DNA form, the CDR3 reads TGTGCCAGCTCACTACGCGTGGGGTATGAGCAGTTCTTC.

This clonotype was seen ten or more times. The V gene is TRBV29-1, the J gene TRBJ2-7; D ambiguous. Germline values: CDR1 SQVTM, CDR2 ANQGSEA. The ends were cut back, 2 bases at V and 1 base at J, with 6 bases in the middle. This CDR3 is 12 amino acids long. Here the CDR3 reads CSVELASYEQYF. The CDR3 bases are TGCAGCGTTGAATTAGCTTCCTACGAGCAGTACTTC.

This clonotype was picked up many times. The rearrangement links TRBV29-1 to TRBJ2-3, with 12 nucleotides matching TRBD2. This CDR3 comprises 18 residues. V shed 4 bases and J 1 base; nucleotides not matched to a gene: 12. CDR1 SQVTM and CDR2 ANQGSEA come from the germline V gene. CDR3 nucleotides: TGCAGCGTTGTCGGTCTAGCGGGAGGGCCTCATCGCACAGATACGCAGTATTTT. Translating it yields CSVVGLAGGPHRTDTQYF.

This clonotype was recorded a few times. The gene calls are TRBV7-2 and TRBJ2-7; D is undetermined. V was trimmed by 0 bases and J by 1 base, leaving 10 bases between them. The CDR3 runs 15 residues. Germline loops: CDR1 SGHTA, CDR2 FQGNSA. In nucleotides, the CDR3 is TGTGCCAGCAGCTTAGCGAGTTCAAATTCCTACGAGCAGTACTTC. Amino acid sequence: CASSLASSNSYEQYF.

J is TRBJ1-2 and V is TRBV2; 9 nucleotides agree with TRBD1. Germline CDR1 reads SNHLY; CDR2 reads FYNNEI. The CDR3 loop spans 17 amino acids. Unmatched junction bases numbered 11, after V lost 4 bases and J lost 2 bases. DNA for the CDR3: TGTGCCAGCAGTGCTTGGGGGTCGGGGACAGGGAACTATGGCTACACCTTC. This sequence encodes CASSAWGSGTGNYGYTF.

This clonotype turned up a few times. The CDR3 region is CASSSSGYENTQYF. CDR3 DNA: TGTGCCAGCAGCTCCAGCGGGTATGAGAATACGCAGTATTTT. The chain is built from TRBV7-2 and TRBJ2-3, with a possible D match to TRBD2 (6 bases). V shed 4 bases and J shed 7 bases, with 15 bases lying between them. Per germline, CDR1 SGHTA and CDR2 FQGNSA. The CDR3 covers 14 residues.

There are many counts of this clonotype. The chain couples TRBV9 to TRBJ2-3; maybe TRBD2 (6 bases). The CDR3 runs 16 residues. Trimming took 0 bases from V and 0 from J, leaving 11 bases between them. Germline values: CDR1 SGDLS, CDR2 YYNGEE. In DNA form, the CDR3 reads TGTGCCAGCAGCGTAGCTTCAAGCGGGAGCACAGATACGCAGTATTTT. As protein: CASSVASSGSTDTQYF.

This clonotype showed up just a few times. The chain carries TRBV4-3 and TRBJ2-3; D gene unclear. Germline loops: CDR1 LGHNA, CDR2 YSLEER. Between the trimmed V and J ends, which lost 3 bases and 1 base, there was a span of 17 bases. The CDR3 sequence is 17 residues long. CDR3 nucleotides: TGCGCCAGCAGCCACCGACCGACCGCCCGTGGCACAGATACGCAGTATTTT. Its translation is CASSHRPTARGTDTQYF.

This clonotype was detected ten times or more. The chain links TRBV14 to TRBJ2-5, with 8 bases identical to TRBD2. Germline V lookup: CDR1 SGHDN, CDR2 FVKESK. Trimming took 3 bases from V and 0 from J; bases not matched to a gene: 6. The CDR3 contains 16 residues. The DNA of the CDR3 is TGTGCCAGCAGCCATCGACTAGCGCTACACCAAGAGACCCAGTACTTC. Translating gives CASSHRLALHQETQYF.

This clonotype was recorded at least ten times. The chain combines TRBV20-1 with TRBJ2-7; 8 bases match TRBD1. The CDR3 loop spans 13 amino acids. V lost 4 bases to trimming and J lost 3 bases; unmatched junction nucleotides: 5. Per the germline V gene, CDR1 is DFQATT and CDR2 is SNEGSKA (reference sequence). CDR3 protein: CSANTGGGYEQYF. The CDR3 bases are TGCAGTGCTAATACAGGGGGTGGCTACGAGCAGTACTTC.